This TCR beta chain emerged from a study of blood T cell repertoires in COVID-19. V dropped 3 bases and J dropped 0 bases, with 12 bases sitting between them. There are 15 residues in the CDR3. Germline lookup yields CDR1 MDHEN and CDR2 SYDVKM. Sequencing was performed with immunoSEQ multiplex PCR; in TCRdb, only in-frame clones are kept and a portion is missing. The top ten clones hold about 2.7% of a sample with fewer than 350,000 clones, around 85% of them seen once. This study enrolled people aged 18 to 89 from under 25 US geographic areas. Cohort assignment relied on participant-reported clinical history.

The source is a woman in her 50s who had recovered from COVID-19. The V gene is TRBV28, the J gene TRBJ2-7; possible D gene TRBD1, 5 bases. The specimen sequenced was PBMCs or T cells enriched from blood (not recorded which). This CDR3 reads CASSFYQGYSYEQYF. The CDR3 nucleotides are TGTGCCAGCAGTTTCTATCAGGGATACTCCTACGAGCAGTACTTC.